Listed here is a single TCR beta chain. What it recognizes is unknown. Only in-frame clones appear in the TCRdb table, and some are missing; sequencing was by immunoSEQ multiplex PCR. The data show fewer than 40,000 clones, with about 87% seen just once and 15% held by the top ten. The CDR3 covers 14 residues. Germline-derived CDR1 and CDR2 are LNHDA and SQIVND (reference sequence). Trimming took 5 bases from V and 1 from J, leaving 11 bases between them. These data originate in a study of T cells after posttransplantation cyclophosphamide. General study results and limits: Later blood repertoires were often dominated by clones from the donor CD8+ memory compartment. Skin or GI-infiltrating T cells shared few TRB sequences with blood. Recipient CMV seropositivity and CMV reactivation strongly tracked TRB clonality.

The specimen sequenced was PBMCs. The TCR originated in a woman between 40 and 55 years old with a blood cancer, CMV-positive, and with a related stem cell donor. The chain employs TRBV19 and TRBJ2-5; the D gene is possibly TRBD1 (5 bases). The CDR3 loop reads CASSLWGTQETQYF. The CDR3 DNA reads as TGTGCCAGTAGTTTATGGGGCACCCAAGAGACCCAGTACTTC.